This paragraph covers one T cell receptor (beta chain) sequence. The data stem from a study of CD8 T cells in Susac syndrome. CDR1 SQVTM and CDR2 ANQGSEA come from the germline V gene. The CDR3 totals 13 residues. V lost 6 bases and J lost 0, with 11 bases in between. It was with random hexamers that roughly 0.5 to 1 ug RNA was reverse transcribed. Multiplex PCR with immunoSEQ amplified the TCR beta CDR3 across 54 Vbeta and 13 Jbeta. TCRdb itself ran the immunoSEQ multiplex PCR reads through MiXCR, one entry per CDR3 protein. Seen here are 190,000 or so distinct CDR3 sequences, nearly 95% observed once, and the top ten hold 0.093%.

V and J are TRBV29-1 and TRBJ1-2; no definite D call. The TCR comes from a human donor with multiple sclerosis. The sample comprised CD4+ T cells from PBMCs. CDR3 sequence: CSVDVRTNYGYTF. DNA for the CDR3: TGCAGCGTCGACGTCCGTACTAACTATGGCTACACCTTC.